The source of this T cell receptor (beta chain) is a study of blood T cells in healthy people across ages (dated by TCRdb to the mid-2010s). Background on the whole study: In model experiments, template switching captured roughly one uniquely barcoded TCR beta cDNA molecule for every two T cells. Age-related changes in TCR beta repertoire diversity were measured in the study by deep sequencing normalized with unique cDNA molecular identifiers. The donors were split into four age groups: young (average around 15 years), middle-aged (around 40), aged (62) and long-lived (over 75). Using the same blood draw, the study looked at two additional independent replicas of 1 million unique cDNA reads for two donors, one aged 18 to 30 and the other aged 80 or older. To avoid experimental bias, donors of different ages were distributed randomly across sequencing lanes.

The method behind the library was 5' RACE. Sequencing took place on an Illumina HiSeq 2500. A second PCR of about 6 to 11 cycles was performed with a sample-barcoded 5' primer and a J-beta primer mix. A unique molecular identifier was introduced onto each TCR beta cDNA molecule by a template-switch 5' adaptor carrying 12 random nucleotides. Each sample yielded at least 2.5 million CDR3-containing paired-end reads. All of the RNA was converted into first-strand cDNA using the Mint cDNA synthesis kit, with a TRBC-specific oligonucleotide serving as the primer. All cDNA was treated with uracil-DNA glycosylase and then went through a first 18-cycle PCR with the universal primers M1SS and BC2_uni_R. Per the authors' processing: For normalization, 1 million high-quality reads were randomly selected from each sample, with every read carrying a distinct molecular identifier. Reads sharing molecular identifiers were discarded rather than binned into consensus sequences. MiTCR, set to a Q25 quality threshold and the strictest error-elimination algorithm, was used for CDR3 identification, clonotype clustering and error correction. Lower-bound total TCR beta diversity was estimated with a nonparametric unseen species model using Euler transformation. TCRdb reprocessed the public reads (quality trimming at Q25 with fastp, clone calling with MiXCR) and kept in-frame beta chains. Duplicate CDR3 protein sequences are folded into a single record with the most common DNA and genes. TCRdb's processing, not the study's, gives the V and J calls here. The sample table contains about 680,000 distinct CDR3 sequences; only one count was recorded for roughly 50% of them. The ten largest clones add up to roughly 34% of the sample.

Results the study describes overall, beyond this receptor: Observed TCR beta diversity per million T cells fell roughly linearly with age, and a significant reduction was already apparent by age roughly 40. Estimates of total diversity based on one million sequenced T cells were regarded as lower bounds and as underestimates. The percentage of naive T cells measured by flow cytometry correlated strongly with observed TCR beta diversity. Bulk unsorted PBMC profiling prevented conclusive comparison of naive and antigen-experienced compartments. Donor CMV infection status was unknown, potentially confounding age-related changes in expanded clonotypes. Compared with the aged group, more naive CD4+ T cells, fewer expanded clones and increased TCR diversity were shown by the long-lived group, suggesting age selection.

A remark on this clonotype: No antigen is known for it. The record has no base qualities; no much larger clone is one base away.

Donors were a few dozen systemically healthy Caucasian individuals from Russia aged 6 to 90 years. Approximately 10 milliliters of peripheral blood were collected from each donor into EDTA-treated Vacutainer tubes. PBMCs were isolated by Ficoll-Paque density-gradient centrifugation, with at least 6 million obtained per sample. Total RNA, at least 6 micrograms per sample, was extracted from PBMCs with Trizol reagent. Naive CD45RAhigh/CD27high T cell percentages were measured by flow cytometry on a PBMC aliquot from every donor. V loses 7 bases at its end and J loses 5 bases; junction bases beyond the gene matches: 4. The cysteine opens and the phenylalanine closes a CDR3 of 12 amino acids. CDR3 DNA is the only sequence kept; it has 36 bases, read in frame from the first base. CDR1 and CDR2 (SQVTM, ANQGSEA) derive from the germline V gene.

The rearrangement combines TRBV29-1 with TRBJ1-1; TRBD1 matches 10 bases in the middle. The source of this sequence is an older woman in good health. Sequences were obtained from blood. The nucleotide sequence is given as TGCAGCGGTGAGGGACAGGGGACTGAAGCTTTCTTT. The resulting protein is CSGEGQGTEAFF. This CDR3, with the reference TRBV29-1 and TRBJ1-1 proteins standing in past its ends, gives the full variable domain SAVISQKPSRDICQRGTSLTIQCQVDSQVTMMFWYRQQPGQSLTLIATANQGSEATYESGFVIDKFPISRPNLTFSTLTVSNMSPEDSSIYLCSGEGQGTEAFFGQGTRLTVV.